One and the same sample provided the 11 T cell receptor beta chains below, sequenced in a study of control samples from healthy donors and cancer patients. This table comes from immunoSEQ multiplex PCR, and its TCRdb copy is limited to in-frame clones, with some not included. Of some 410,000 clones in the sample, approximately 92% were seen once. Sequenced input: PBMCs. The receptors derive from a man between 40 and 49 years old with head and neck cancer.

This chain uses TRBV7-3 with TRBJ2-1, with 11 bases lining up with TRBD2. The CDR3 totals 15 residues. Unmatched junction bases numbered 7, after V lost 5 bases and J lost 7 bases. Per germline, CDR1 SGHTA and CDR2 FQGTGA. This chain's CDR3 is CASSHEGLAENEQFF. The DNA for the CDR3 is TGTGCCAGCAGCCACGAGGGACTAGCGGAGAATGAGCAGTTCTTC.

The chain employs TRBV11-2 and TRBJ1-4; no definite D call. Germline V CDR1 and CDR2: SGHAT, FQNNGV. The CDR3 has 14 residues. V lost 3 bases and J 4 bases, leaving 9 bases between the germline ends. The CDR3 sequence is CASSLNSLNEKLFF. The CDR3 DNA is TGTGCCAGCAGCTTGAACAGCCTTAATGAAAAACTGTTTTTT. The whole variable domain, filled in from reference TRBV11-2 and TRBJ1-4, reads EAGVAQSPRYKIIEKRQSVAFWCNPISGHATLYWYQQILGQGPKLLIQFQNNGVVDDSQLPKDRFSAERLKGVDSTLKIQPAKLEDSAVYLCASSLNSLNEKLFFGSGTQLSVL.

For this clone: Other DNA sequences in the same sample also yield this CDR3. V gene TRBV7-9 combines with J gene TRBJ2-6; D gene ambiguous. With 3 bases removed from V and 0 bases from J, the gap between germline ends came to 3 bases. The CDR3 extends over 14 amino acids. CDR1 is SEHNR and CDR2 is FQNEAQ in the germline V gene (reference sequence). CDR3 nucleotide sequence: TGTGCCAGCAGCTTGAGCTCTGGGGCCAACGTCCTGACTTTC. Its protein is CASSLSSGANVLTF.

V gene TRBV6-1 combines with J gene TRBJ1-5; a possible D gene is TRBD1 (5 bases). Per the germline V gene, CDR1 is MNHNS and CDR2 is SASEGT. The CDR3 is 14 residues long. Deletions cut 5 bases from V and 0 bases from J, with 8 bases between. The CDR3 DNA is TGTGCCAGCAGTCCAGGGTTTAGCAATCAGCCCCAGCATTTT. Amino acids: CASSPGFSNQPQHF.

V is TRBV27 and J is TRBJ1-5; D might be TRBD1 (6 bases). Trimming removed 0 bases from V and 3 bases from J, with 15 bases in between. CDR3 length: 17 residues. Per the germline V gene, CDR1 is MNHEY and CDR2 is SMNVEV (reference sequence). The CDR3 DNA is TGTGCCAGCAGTTTATCGGGAACAGGGCCTCTCAATCAGCCCCAGCATTTT. Protein sequence: CASSLSGTGPLNQPQHF.

The chain joins TRBV10-3 to TRBJ1-6; D gene unclear. This CDR3 comprises 15 residues. Trimming removed 0 bases at V and 7 bases at J, with 10 bases between. Germline CDR1 ENHRY, CDR2 SYGVKD. CDR3 protein: CAISESIGQNSPLHF. The CDR3 DNA is TGTGCCATCAGTGAGTCGATTGGTCAAAATTCACCCCTCCACTTT.

The rearrangement links TRBV28 to TRBJ1-2; TRBD1 aligns across 7 bases. This CDR3 is 16 amino acids long. Per germline, CDR1 MDHEN and CDR2 SYDVKM. J gave up 3 bases and V 3 bases, and 10 bases lay outside the gene matches. Here the CDR3 reads CASSFSKNRGHYGYTF. The CDR3 DNA sequence: TGTGCCAGCAGTTTCTCGAAAAACAGGGGTCACTATGGCTACACCTTC.

DNA of the CDR3: TGTGCCAGCAGCGCCGGATTGGACGCCGAGGCTGCCGCGGGAGAGACCCAGTACTTC. This codes for CASSAGLDAEAAAGETQYF. This chain uses TRBV9 with TRBJ2-5, with D possibly being TRBD2 (5 bases). This CDR3 spans 19 amino acids. Trimming pared 3 bases from V and 4 bases from J, leaving 28 bases between. The germline V gene has CDR1 SGDLS and CDR2 YYNGEE.

This clone was detected only once. V usage is TRBV4-1 and J usage is TRBJ1-4; unclear D gene. Trimming removed 4 bases at V and 0 bases at J, with 21 bases between. The CDR3 is made up of 19 amino acids. Looked up from germline, CDR1 is MGHRA and CDR2 is YSYEKL. The CDR3 coding sequence is TGCGCCAGCAGCCCCTCGCACGCGCTGAAAATAACAACTAATGAAAAACTGTTTTTT. This sequence encodes CASSPSHALKITTNEKLFF.

The rearrangement uses TRBV28 and TRBJ2-3; D might be TRBD1 (6 bases). Germline CDR1 is MDHEN and CDR2 is SYDVKM. The CDR3 has 13 amino acids. V was clipped by 7 bases and J by 2 bases, with 10 bases between them. CDR3 sequence: CASKRGYTDTQYF. CDR3 sequence (DNA): TGTGCCAGCAAAAGGGGGTACACAGATACGCAGTATTTT.

V usage is TRBV6-5 and J usage is TRBJ1-2; D gene unclear. CDR1 and CDR2 (germline): MNHEY, SVGAGI. Trimming took off 6 bases at V and 6 bases at J, with 20 bases between the two ends. The length of the CDR3 is 15 residues. The DNA of the CDR3 is TGTGCCAGCAGCGCTCTCAGGTCGGGGTATAATGGCTACACCTTC. This sequence encodes CASSALRSGYNGYTF.